One and the same sample provided the 15 T cell receptor beta chains below, sequenced in a study of blood T cell repertoires in COVID-19. Libraries were prepared by immunoSEQ multiplex PCR; TCRdb keeps only in-frame clonotypes and omits some of them. The profile shows 250,000 to 300,000 clones, 89% of them singletons. Sequenced input: peripheral blood. All receptors come from a woman aged 60-75 years with acute or convalescent COVID-19.

This chain uses TRBV5-6 with TRBJ2-5; 13 bases agree with TRBD2. The CDR3 runs 16 residues. The V gene end was trimmed by 3 bases and the J gene end by 5 bases; junction bases not matched to a gene: 7. Germline V gene data show CDR1 as SGHDT and CDR2 as YYEEEE. In DNA form, the CDR3 reads TGTGCCAGCAGCTCAACTAGCGGGGGGGCCTTGGAGACCCAGTACTTC. This translates into CASSSTSGGALETQYF.

V gene TRBV2 combines with J gene TRBJ2-7; TRBD2 matches 8 bases. Germline CDR1 and CDR2: SNHLY and FYNNEI. V lost 5 bases to trimming and J lost 2 bases; unmatched junction nucleotides: 5. The CDR3 covers 14 residues. CDR3 loop: CASSLTSGPYEQYF. The CDR3 DNA follows: TGTGCCAGCAGTCTTACTAGCGGTCCCTACGAGCAGTACTTC.

This clone was counted a single time. V gene TRBV15 combines with J gene TRBJ2-7, with 7 bases fitting TRBD1. This CDR3 is built from 14 residues. V shed 3 bases and J 3 bases; nucleotides not matched to a gene: 5. Germline V gene sequence: CDR1 LNHNV, CDR2 YYDKDF (reference sequence). Here the CDR3 reads CATSSRDRSYEQYF. CDR3 sequence (DNA): TGTGCCACCAGCAGCCGGGACAGAAGCTACGAGCAGTACTTC.

The chain employs TRBV24-1 and TRBJ2-3, with TRBD1 identical over 9 bases. The CDR3 has 14 amino acids. CDR1 and CDR2 (germline): KGHDR, SFDVKD. Germline trimming cut 4 bases from V and 4 bases from J; bases unmatched to any gene: 2. CDR3 residues: CATSEWTGADTQYF. The CDR3, as DNA: TGTGCCACCAGTGAGTGGACAGGGGCAGATACGCAGTATTTT.

The CDR3 is CASSDIPGTGNTIYF. In nucleotides, the CDR3 is TGTGCCAGCAGTGACATCCCAGGGACTGGAAACACCATATATTTT. This chain links TRBV6-1 with TRBJ1-3; possibly TRBD1 for D (5 bases). CDR3 size: 15 residues. CDR1 and CDR2 from the germline V gene are MNHNS and SASEGT. Trimming stripped 3 bases from V and 2 bases from J, with 11 bases between.

The chain links TRBV11-2 to TRBJ2-1; 9 positions agree with TRBD2. Germline V gene sequence: CDR1 SGHAT, CDR2 FQNNGV. This CDR3 spans 15 amino acids. Trimming at V came to 4 bases and at J to 4 bases, leaving 5 bases not matched to a gene. CDR3 amino acids: CASSSTSGPYNEQFF. CDR3 DNA sequence: TGTGCCAGCAGCTCTACTAGCGGGCCATACAATGAGCAGTTCTTC. Full variable domain (remainder filled in from reference TRBV11-2 and TRBJ2-1): EAGVAQSPRYKIIEKRQSVAFWCNPISGHATLYWYQQILGQGPKLLIQFQNNGVVDDSQLPKDRFSAERLKGVDSTLKIQPAKLEDSAVYLCASSSTSGPYNEQFFGPGTRLTVL.

This clone occurred once. The chain has TRBV11-3 and TRBJ2-3; no firm D call. The CDR3 contains 15 residues. Germline-derived CDR1 and CDR2 are SGHNT and YENEEA. The V end was cut by 1 base, the J end by 0 bases, with 8 bases between. CDR3 bases: TGTGCCAGCAGCTTAGGAACAGCTAGCACAGATACGCAGTATTTT. Translated, it gives CASSLGTASTDTQYF.

The rearrangement joins TRBV7-2 to TRBJ2-1; 7 bases line up with TRBD1. V trimming: 6 bases; J trimming: 5 bases; junction bases outside the gene matches: 4. From germline, CDR1 is SGHTA and CDR2 FQGNSA. The CDR3 sequence is 13 residues long. CDR3 DNA sequence: TGTGCCAGCAGGTCAACAGGGGACAATGAGCAGTTCTTC. Translation gives CASRSTGDNEQFF.

This chain uses TRBV9 with TRBJ1-1; perhaps TRBD1 as D (6 bases). The CDR3 extends over 13 amino acids. Germline-derived CDR1 and CDR2 are SGDLS and YYNGEE. Deletions cut 7 bases from V and 7 bases from J, with 17 bases between. The CDR3 DNA is TGTGCCAGCGGGGGGGACATTAGGAGTGAAGCTTTCTTT. It translates to CASGGDIRSEAFF.

The V gene is TRBV11-3, the J gene TRBJ2-7, with TRBD1 identical over 11 bases. Per the germline V gene, CDR1 is SGHNT and CDR2 is YENEEA. The junction had 5 bases not matched to a gene; V was cut back by 4 bases and J by 0 bases. The CDR3 is made up of 16 amino acids. The CDR3 sequence: CASSSVGTGGSYEQYF. CDR3 coding DNA: TGTGCCAGCAGCTCGGTGGGGACAGGGGGCTCCTACGAGCAGTACTTC.

On this clone itself: Other DNA sequences of this sample code for an identical CDR3. The V and J genes are TRBV6-4 and TRBJ1-1, with D hard to call. Trimming cost V 5 bases and J 3 bases, with 10 bases left between them. The CDR3 is 13 residues long. CDR1 MRHNA and CDR2 SNTAGT come from the germline V gene. For the CDR3, the DNA is TGTGCCAGCAGTACCCGGAGAGACACTGAAGCTTTCTTT. It translates to CASSTRRDTEAFF.

V usage is TRBV24-1 and J usage is TRBJ1-5; 8 bases map to TRBD1. V shed 3 bases and J 4 bases; nucleotides not matched to a gene: 4. This CDR3 has 15 residues. The germline V gene encodes CDR1 KGHDR and CDR2 SFDVKD. The CDR3 loop is CATSDDDRGNQPQHF. CDR3 bases: TGTGCCACCAGTGATGACGACAGGGGTAATCAGCCCCAGCATTTT.

This chain links TRBV5-1 with TRBJ2-3, with TRBD1 matching over 9 bases. Germline loops: CDR1 SGHRS, CDR2 YFSETQ. V shed 5 bases, J shed 2 bases, and the junction held 6 bases outside the gene matches. This CDR3 has 15 residues. The DNA of the CDR3 is TGCGCCAGCAGGATGGGACAGGGATACACAGATACGCAGTATTTT. Translating it yields CASRMGQGYTDTQYF.

In DNA, the CDR3 is TGTGCCAGCAGTGGGGACAGGGAGAGCAATGAGCAGTTCTTC. This translates into CASSGDRESNEQFF. The rearrangement uses TRBV28 and TRBJ2-1, with 9 bases matching TRBD1. V trimming: 5 bases; J trimming: 6 bases; junction bases outside the gene matches: 5. Per the germline V gene, CDR1 is MDHEN and CDR2 is SYDVKM. CDR3 length: 14 amino acids.

J is TRBJ2-7 and V is TRBV24-1; 9 bases are a match to TRBD1. Germline lookup yields CDR1 KGHDR and CDR2 SFDVKD. V lost 3 bases, J lost 5 bases, and 7 bases stayed unmatched. CDR3 length: 15 amino acids. In DNA form, the CDR3 reads TGTGCCACCAGTGATCAACAGGGGGCGATAGACGAGCAGTACTTC. Its translation is CATSDQQGAIDEQYF.